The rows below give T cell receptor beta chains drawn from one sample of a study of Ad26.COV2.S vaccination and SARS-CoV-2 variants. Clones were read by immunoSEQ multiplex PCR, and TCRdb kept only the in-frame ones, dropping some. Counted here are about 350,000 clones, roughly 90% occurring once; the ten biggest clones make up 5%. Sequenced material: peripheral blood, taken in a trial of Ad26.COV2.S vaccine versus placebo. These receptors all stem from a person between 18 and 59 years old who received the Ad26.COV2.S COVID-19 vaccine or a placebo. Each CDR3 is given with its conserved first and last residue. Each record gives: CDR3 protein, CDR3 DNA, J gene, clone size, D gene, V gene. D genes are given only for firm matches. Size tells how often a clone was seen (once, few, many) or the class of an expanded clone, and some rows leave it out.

CASSVGRDQPQHF | TGTGCCAGTAGTGTTGGCAGAGATCAGCCCCAGCATTTT | TRBJ1-5 | few | - | TRBV19
CASSQTFHTEAFF | TGCGCCAGCAGTCAGACTTTCCACACTGAAGCTTTCTTT | TRBJ1-1 | - | - | TRBV5-1
CASSPVSGGGETQYF | TGTGCCAGCAGCCCGGTTAGCGGGGGAGGAGAGACCCAGTACTTC | TRBJ2-5 | - | TRBD2 | TRBV7-9
CASSPMGQGARSGANVLTF | TGTGCCAGCTCACCAATGGGACAGGGGGCTCGCTCTGGGGCCAACGTCCTGACTTTC | TRBJ2-6 | - | TRBD1 | TRBV18
CASSFWESPYNEQFF | TGTGCCAGCAGCTTCTGGGAGTCCCCCTACAATGAGCAGTTCTTC | TRBJ2-1 | - | - | TRBV7-2
CSVLLPGTQSSYEQYF | TGCAGCGTCTTATTACCCGGGACCCAAAGCTCCTACGAGCAGTACTTC | TRBJ2-7 | - | - | TRBV29-1
CASSGGSNQPQHF | TGTGCCAGCAGCGGCGGTAGCAATCAGCCCCAGCATTTT | TRBJ1-5 | - | - | TRBV2
CASQRGVPGRGNTEAFF | TGTGCCAGCCAAAGAGGCGTACCGGGCCGAGGAAACACTGAAGCTTTCTTT | TRBJ1-1 | - | - | TRBV19
CASSESLQGVYGYTF | TGCGCCAGCAGTGAGTCGCTACAGGGGGTGTATGGCTACACCTTC | TRBJ1-2 | - | TRBD1 | TRBV10-2
CASSQGTNYGYTF | TGTGCCAGCTCACAAGGTACTAACTATGGCTACACCTTC | TRBJ1-2 | - | - | TRBV18
CASSEFSGVETQYF | TGTGCCAGCAGTGAGTTTAGCGGGGTAGAGACCCAGTACTTC | TRBJ2-5 | - | TRBD2 | TRBV25-1
CASNYINTGELFF | TGTGCCTCGAACTACATTAACACCGGGGAGCTGTTTTTT | TRBJ2-2 | - | - | TRBV12-3/TRBV12-4
CASSGKDRNIQYF | TGTGCCAGCAGTGGGAAGGACAGAAACATTCAGTACTTC | TRBJ2-4 | - | - | TRBV25-1
CASSYLQGNYGYTF | TGTGCCAGCAGCTACCTGCAGGGGAACTATGGCTACACCTTC | TRBJ1-2 | - | - | TRBV5-6
CASSSYLGQGDNEQFF | TGTGCCAGCAGTTCCTACCTGGGACAGGGTGACAATGAGCAGTTCTTC | TRBJ2-1 | once | TRBD1 | TRBV28
CASSLSGADEKLFF | TGCGCCAGCAGCTTGTCGGGGGCGGATGAAAAACTGTTTTTT | TRBJ1-4 | - | - | TRBV5-1
CASRTDRSSYNEQFF | TGTGCCAGCAGAACAGACAGGAGCTCCTACAATGAGCAGTTCTTC | TRBJ2-1 | - | - | TRBV2
CASSLFRPNTEAFF | TGTGCCAGCAGCTTGTTCAGGCCGAACACTGAAGCTTTCTTT | TRBJ1-1 | - | - | TRBV5-4
CATSDGQGYNEQFF | TGTGCCACCAGTGACGGACAGGGGTACAATGAGCAGTTCTTC | TRBJ2-1 | - | TRBD1 | TRBV24-1
CASTETGGNTIYF | TGTGCCAGCACCGAGACAGGTGGAAACACCATATATTTT | TRBJ1-3 | - | - | TRBV6-5
CASSQDGGSGANVLTF | TGTGCCAGCAGCCAAGATGGGGGGTCTGGGGCCAACGTCCTGACTTTC | TRBJ2-6 | - | - | TRBV3-1/TRBV3-2
CASSQDRLNQPQHF | TGCGCCAGCAGCCAAGACAGACTCAATCAGCCCCAGCATTTT | TRBJ1-5 | once | - | TRBV4-1
CASSQDLGQGADEQFF | TGTGCCAGCAGCCAAGATCTAGGACAGGGGGCGGATGAGCAGTTCTTC | TRBJ2-1 | - | TRBD1 | TRBV4-2
CASRGYGGVADTQYF | TGTGCCAGTAGAGGATACGGGGGGGTCGCAGATACGCAGTATTTT | TRBJ2-3 | - | TRBD2 | TRBV19
CASSYHRFSEGPAKNIQYF | TGTGCCAGCAGTTACCATCGGTTTAGTGAGGGCCCAGCCAAAAACATTCAGTACTTC | TRBJ2-4 | - | - | TRBV6-2/TRBV6-3
CATRSSWQPQHF | TGTGCCACCCGTTCCTCGTGGCAGCCCCAGCATTTT | TRBJ1-5 | - | - | TRBV28
CASRSGGVSNTGELFF | TGTGCCAGCAGATCAGGGGGCGTTTCGAACACCGGGGAGCTGTTTTTT | TRBJ2-2 | - | TRBD1 | TRBV28
CAISESDRGNTGELFF | TGTGCCATCAGTGAGTCCGACAGGGGGAACACCGGGGAGCTGTTTTTT | TRBJ2-2 | few | TRBD1 | TRBV10-3
CASSLYDSAGSYEQYF | TGTGCCAGCAGCTTATACGACAGTGCCGGCTCCTACGAGCAGTACTTC | TRBJ2-7 | - | - | TRBV7-8
CASSLSPIYGYTF | TGTGCCAGCAGTTTATCCCCAATCTATGGCTACACCTTC | TRBJ1-2 | - | - | TRBV27
CASKARLASTDTQYF | TGTGCCAGCAAGGCCCGACTAGCTAGCACAGATACGCAGTATTTT | TRBJ2-3 | once | TRBD2 | TRBV6-5
CASSKWTGMFF | TGTGCCAGCAGTAAATGGACAGGGATGTTCTTC | TRBJ2-1 | few | TRBD1 | TRBV6-2/TRBV6-3
CASSFSRAYEQYF | TGCGCCAGCAGCTTTTCCAGGGCCTACGAGCAGTACTTC | TRBJ2-7 | - | - | TRBV5-1
CASSLFRGTTEAFF | TGTGCCAGCAGTTTATTCAGGGGAACGACTGAAGCTTTCTTT | TRBJ1-1 | - | - | TRBV28
CASGGLSRARGSPLHF | TGTGCCAGCGGGGGCTTATCCAGGGCTCGGGGTTCACCCCTCCACTTT | TRBJ1-6 | - | - | TRBV27
CASSPRDRGRETQYF | TGTGCCAGCAGCCCGCGGGACCGTGGGCGAGAGACCCAGTACTTC | TRBJ2-5 | - | - | TRBV11-1
CASSTRLAGGRDTQYF | TGTGCCAGCAGCACTCGACTAGCGGGGGGGCGTGATACGCAGTATTTT | TRBJ2-3 | - | TRBD2 | TRBV7-2
CASSFMGRDNQPQHF | TGTGCCAGCAGTTTCATGGGGCGCGACAATCAGCCCCAGCATTTT | TRBJ1-5 | - | - | TRBV28
CASSPRTSVDSYNEQFF | TGTGCCAGTAGTCCTAGGACTAGCGTCGACTCCTACAATGAGCAGTTCTTC | TRBJ2-1 | - | TRBD2 | TRBV19
CASSSGQSTDTQYF | TGTGCCAGCAGTTCTGGACAGAGCACAGATACGCAGTATTTT | TRBJ2-3 | - | - | TRBV28